The text below deals with one T cell receptor (beta chain). Per the authors' pipeline: Amplification from reference gene primers served as the basis for estimated nucleated cell counts. The assay was immunoSEQ multiplex PCR, and TCRdb's table has in-frame clones only and misses some. For V, J and clone size, that table is used; D and trimming come from the DNA. The sample has some 670,000 clones, around 89% seen once. These data belong to a study of blood T cell repertoires in COVID-19. Across the study: PBMCs, B-cell-depleted T cells, or T cells were the source of the cDNA or gDNA that made up the material.

The CDR3 length is 15 residues. V was trimmed by 6 bases and J by 0 bases, leaving 14 bases between them. Germline CDR1 MNHEY, CDR2 SVGAGI. Sequencing used peripheral blood. This receptor was obtained from a woman under 30 with acute or convalescent COVID-19. The chain links TRBV6-5 to TRBJ1-1; D uncertain. The DNA for the CDR3 is TGTGCCAGCAGCCTTTGGTTCGGTCTGAACACTGAAGCTTTCTTT. Translating gives CASSLWFGLNTEAFF.